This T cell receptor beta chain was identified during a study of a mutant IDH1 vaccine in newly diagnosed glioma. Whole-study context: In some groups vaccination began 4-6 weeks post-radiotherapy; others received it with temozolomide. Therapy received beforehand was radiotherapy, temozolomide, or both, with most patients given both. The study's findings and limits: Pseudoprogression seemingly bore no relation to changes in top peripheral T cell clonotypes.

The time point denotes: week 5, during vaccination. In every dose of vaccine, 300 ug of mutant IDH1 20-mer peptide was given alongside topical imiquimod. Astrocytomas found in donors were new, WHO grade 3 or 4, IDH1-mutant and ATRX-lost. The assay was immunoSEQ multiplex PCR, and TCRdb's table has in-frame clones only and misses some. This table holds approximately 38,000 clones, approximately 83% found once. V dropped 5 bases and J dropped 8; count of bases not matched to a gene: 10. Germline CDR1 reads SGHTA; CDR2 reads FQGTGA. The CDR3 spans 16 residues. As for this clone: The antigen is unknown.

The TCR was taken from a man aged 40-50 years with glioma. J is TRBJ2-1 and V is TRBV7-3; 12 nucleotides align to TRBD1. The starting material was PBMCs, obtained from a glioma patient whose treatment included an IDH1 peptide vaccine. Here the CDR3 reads CASSPQGTGGFHEQFF. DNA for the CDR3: TGTGCCAGCAGCCCCCAGGGGACAGGGGGCTTTCATGAGCAGTTCTTC.